The next 15 T cell receptor beta chains were all read from a single sample in a study of T-cell reconstitution after alpha-beta-depleted transplantation in children. A library of TCRbeta sequences, prepared with unique molecular identifiers, was generated. TCRdb passed the PCR reads through MiXCR, listing each CDR3 protein once. This table holds about 460,000 distinct CDR3 sequences, roughly 11% found once. Sequencing used PBMCs, mostly from graft donor cells, obtained 180 days after TCRalphabeta/CD19-depleted stem cell transplant. These receptors originate from a female patient between 2 and 10 years old who had a stem cell transplant for aplastic anemia, so the T cells may come from the graft donor.

This clonotype showed up just a few times. Here the CDR3 DNA reads TGTGCCAGCAGCTTTCACCGCACAGATACGCAGTATTTT. Amino acid sequence: CASSFHRTDTQYF. The chain links TRBV7-2 to TRBJ2-3; the D is unclear. The CDR3 spans 13 residues. With 3 bases removed from V and 1 base from J, the gap between germline ends came to 5 bases. The germline V gene has CDR1 SGHTA and CDR2 FQGNSA.

In this sample, this clonotype turned up a few times. The chain couples TRBV5-4 to TRBJ2-1; 12 bases line up with TRBD2. Germline CDR1 reads SGHNT; CDR2 reads YYREEE (reference sequence). The CDR3 totals 14 residues. V lost 4 bases and J lost 10; bases outside the gene matches: 6. For the CDR3, the DNA is TGTGCCAGCAGCATCCGGACTAGCGGGACCGAGCAGTTCTTC. Its translation: CASSIRTSGTEQFF.

This clonotype was seen ten or more times. The junction departs from the called germline gene at one end, perhaps through a read error. The rearrangement uses TRBV12-3 or TRBV12-4 and TRBJ2-3, with 9 nucleotides matching TRBD2. The CDR3 consists of 15 residues. The CDR3 sequence: CASSLSSLSGSRTRF. The CDR3 nucleotides read TGTGCCAGCAGCCTGAGTAGCCTTAGCGGGAGCCGCACCCGTTTT.

This clonotype was detected only a few times. This chain connects TRBV25-1 to TRBJ1-2; D remains unclear. The CDR3 runs 16 residues. Germline values: CDR1 MGHDK, CDR2 SYGVNS. Trimming left V 1 base short and J 4 bases short, with 16 bases between. The CDR3 DNA reads as TGTGCCAGCAGTGAATCTCCGGGCTCCGGATCCTATGGCTACACCTTC. Protein sequence: CASSESPGSGSYGYTF.

This clonotype was seen more than once but under ten times. This chain joins TRBV15 and TRBJ2-5; 7 nucleotides agree with TRBD1. This CDR3 contains 16 residues. Germline assignment: CDR1 LNHNV and CDR2 YYDKDF (reference sequence). J was trimmed by 4 bases and V by 5 bases; bases with no gene match: 13. CDR3 sequence reads: CATSPRQGEGTETQYF. The CDR3 DNA follows: TGTGCCACCAGCCCCCGGCAGGGGGAAGGGACAGAGACCCAGTACTTC.

The chain couples TRBV28 to TRBJ2-7; 7 nucleotides line up with TRBD2. Germline lookup yields CDR1 MDHEN and CDR2 SYDVKM. V lost 4 bases and J lost 3; bases outside the gene matches: 12. CDR3 size: 16 residues. The CDR3, as DNA: TGTGCCAGCAGTTCCCTAGCGGCCAACACCCACTACGAGCAGTACTTC. Translating it yields CASSSLAANTHYEQYF. The full variable domain, rest sourced from reference TRBV28 and TRBJ2-7, is DVKVTQSSRYLVKRTGEKVFLECVQDMDHENMFWYRQDPGLGLRLIYFSYDVKMKEKGDIPEGYSVSREKKERFSLILESASTNQTSMYLCASSSLAANTHYEQYFGPGTRLTVT.

The chain couples TRBV15 to TRBJ2-3, with D hard to call. The CDR3 extends over 15 amino acids. The V end was cut by 0 bases, the J end by 4 bases, with 11 bases between. Germline V gene sequence: CDR1 LNHNV, CDR2 YYDKDF (reference sequence). CDR3 sequence (DNA): TGTGCCACCAGCAGAGATAGAGGACGGCCAGATACGCAGTATTTT. Its translation: CATSRDRGRPDTQYF.

Here the CDR3 reads CSAQTGSSYNEQFF. The CDR3 nucleotides are TGCAGTGCTCAGACAGGGAGTTCCTACAATGAGCAGTTCTTC. J is TRBJ2-1 and V is TRBV20-1, with 7 bases matching TRBD1. Germline CDR1 DFQATT, CDR2 SNEGSKA (reference sequence). This CDR3 region has 14 residues. The V gene end was trimmed by 5 bases and the J gene end by 1 base; junction bases not matched to a gene: 5.

This clonotype was seen repeatedly, ten times or more. The chain recombines TRBV12-3 or TRBV12-4 with TRBJ2-3; D may match TRBD1 or TRBD2 (5 bases each). V gave up 5 bases and J gave up 1 base, with 10 bases separating them. There are 14 residues in the CDR3. The CDR3 DNA follows: TGTGCCAGCAGTCTCCTGGGGGGCACAGATACGCAGTATTTT. Its protein is CASSLLGGTDTQYF.

In nucleotides, the CDR3 is TGTGCCAGCGGCCCGGGGAGCTATGAGCAGTTCTTC. Translating it yields CASGPGSYEQFF. The chain recombines TRBV27 with TRBJ2-1; maybe TRBD2 (5 bases). V dropped 8 bases and J dropped 8 bases, with 13 bases sitting between them. This CDR3 has 12 residues. Looked up from germline, CDR1 is MNHEY and CDR2 is SMNVEV (reference sequence).

The chain links TRBV7-2 to TRBJ2-5; D is possibly TRBD2 (6 bases). The V and J ends lost 2 bases and 1 base respectively, with 11 bases between them. CDR3 length: 15 residues. Germline CDR1 is SGHTA and CDR2 is FQGNSA. The CDR3 DNA is TGTGCCAGCAGCTTAAACGGGGGACTCCAAGAGACCCAGTACTTC. It is translated as CASSLNGGLQETQYF.

This clonotype has only a few counts. The CDR3 coding sequence is TGTGCCAGCAGCAAAAGCAGGCGAAGTAGCGAGCAGTACGTC. Translated: CASSKSRRSSEQYV. The rearrangement links TRBV21-1 to TRBJ2-7. TRBV21-1 represents a pseudogene. The CDR3 covers 14 residues.

The V call is TRBV7-9, the J call TRBJ2-7, with 9 bases that match TRBD1. The CDR3 runs 16 residues. Germline CDR1 and CDR2: SEHNR and FQNEAQ (reference sequence). V shed 1 base, J shed 1 base, and the junction held 5 bases outside the gene matches. The CDR3 bases are TGTGCCAGCAGCTTAGTAGGGACAGGGAGATCCTACGAGCAGTACTTC. This sequence encodes CASSLVGTGRSYEQYF.

This clonotype was found a few times. The rearrangement uses TRBV9 and TRBJ2-7; D might be TRBD2 (6 bases). CDR1 is SGDLS, CDR2 YYNGEE, per germline. This CDR3 comprises 15 residues. The V end was cut by 0 bases, the J end by 3 bases, with 13 bases between. CDR3 nucleotides: TGTGCCAGCAGCGTAGGAGGGGACTTCGTCTACGAGCAGTACTTC. Its translation is CASSVGGDFVYEQYF. Variable domain in full (rest from reference TRBV9 and TRBJ2-7): DSGVTQTPKHLITATGQRVTLRCSPRSGDLSVYWYQQSLDQGLQFLIQYYNGEERAKGNILERFSAQQFPDLHSELNLSSLELGDSALYFCASSVGGDFVYEQYFGPGTRLTVT.

This clonotype was observed a handful of times. V is TRBV12-5 and J is TRBJ2-1; a possible D gene is TRBD1 (5 bases). Trimming cost V 3 bases and J 5 bases, with 14 bases left between them. Germline V gene data show CDR1 as LGHNT and CDR2 as FRNRAP. This CDR3 region has 15 residues. The CDR3 nucleotides read TGTGCTAGTGGTTTAGGGGTTGTGGAAAACAATGAGCAGTTCTTC. This codes for CASGLGVVENNEQFF.